This entry is about one T cell receptor (beta chain). Its target is not known. The CDR3 length is 15 residues. Trimming cost V 3 bases and J 5 bases, with 13 bases left between them. CDR1 is MNHEY, CDR2 SMNVEV, per germline (reference sequence). The data were obtained in a study of cytomegalovirus exposure and HLA in healthy donors. Whole-study results and caveats: An analysis that was carried out later associated 16,951 TCR beta sequences with HLA alleles at 0.05 false discovery rate. In vitro checks showed that a few CMV-associated chains really do target CMV antigens.

Primers included in the PCR were 60 Vbeta and 13 Jbeta primers. The method was immunoSEQ multiplex PCR; TCRdb's version includes in-frame clones alone and lacks a portion of them. Here the sample spans 200,000 to 300,000 clones, roughly 86% being singletons. This clonotype was sampled from a woman in her 40s in good health and CMV-seropositive. V and J are TRBV27 and TRBJ2-2; D remains ambiguous. Sequenced material: PBMCs. The CDR3 spells CASSFFLPQTGELFF. Written as DNA, the CDR3 is TGTGCCAGCAGTTTTTTCCTACCCCAAACCGGGGAGCTGTTTTTT.